This TCR beta chain comes out of a study of CD8 T cells in Susac syndrome. This clonotype was counted once. Germline V gives CDR1 SGHTS, CDR2 YDEGEE. The CDR3 length is 15 residues. V trimming: 5 bases; J trimming: 4 bases; junction bases outside the gene matches: 11. Peripheral blood CD8+ and CD4+ T cells were profiled by TCR beta sequencing. The authors negatively isolated CD8+ and CD4+ T cells and FACS-enriched TEMRA cells. Random-hexamer reverse transcription was applied to about 0.45 to 1 ug RNA. Using its own MiXCR run on the immunoSEQ multiplex PCR reads, TCRdb lists one record per CDR3 protein. In the table there are about 160,000 distinct CDR3 sequences, approximately 95% of which are singletons.

The source of this sequence is a human donor with multiple sclerosis. The chain joins TRBV5-8 to TRBJ2-5; TRBD2 agrees at 7 bases. Sequenced sample: CD4+ T cells from PBMCs. The CDR3 reads CASSDASGAIETQYF. For the CDR3, the DNA is TGTGCCAGCAGTGATGCGAGCGGGGCTATAGAGACCCAGTACTTC.